The 14 T cell receptor beta chains below were found in one sample sequenced in a study of blood T cells in healthy people across ages. PCR was performed a second time for 7 to 11 cycles using a sample-barcoded 5' primer and a J-beta primer mix. A single record per CDR3 protein comes from TCRdb applying MiXCR to the 5' RACE reads. The table lists around 800,000 distinct CDR3 sequences, around 24% of them singletons. Separately, the same data were catalogued under a study of T cells of mothers and their children.

The sequenced sample was blood. These TCRs come from a boy aged 10-17 years in good health.

The sample holds a few counts of this clonotype. The chain recombines TRBV27 with TRBJ1-2; TRBD1 is a possible D gene (5 bases). The CDR3 contains 14 residues. V lost 5 bases, J lost 7 bases, and 17 bases lay in between. Germline V lookup: CDR1 MNHEY, CDR2 SMNVEV (reference sequence). The CDR3 coding sequence is TGTGCCAGCAGTCCAAGGGACTCAACAGGTGGCTACACCTTC. It codes for CASSPRDSTGGYTF.

The chain carries TRBV21-1 and TRBJ2-5; the table calls TRBD1, which could not be checked here. TRBV21-1 is a pseudogene. The CDR3 is 16 amino acids. Written as DNA, the CDR3 is TGTGCCAGCAGCGCCGAGGACATAGGGAGCCCAGAGACCCAGTACTTC. Its translation: CASSAEDIGSPETQYF.

The chain couples TRBV3-1 to TRBJ1-2; possible D gene TRBD1, 6 bases. There are 15 residues in the CDR3. V was clipped by 3 bases and J by 6 bases, with 17 bases between them. Germline CDR1 is LGHDT and CDR2 is YNNKEL (reference sequence). The CDR3 nucleotides are TGTGCCAGCAGCCACGTCCGAGGGGGAACCAATGGCTACACCTTC. This translates into CASSHVRGGTNGYTF.

The V gene is TRBV15, the J gene TRBJ1-5, with no clear D. V lost 5 bases, J lost 1 base, and 9 bases lay in between. Germline CDR1 LNHNV, CDR2 YYDKDF (reference sequence). This CDR3 has 14 residues. The CDR3, as DNA: TGTGCCACCAGCGGGGAAGGAAGCAATCAGCCCCAGCATTTT. It is translated as CATSGEGSNQPQHF.

This clonotype has only a few counts. The chain employs TRBV5-5 and TRBJ2-7; D could derive from TRBD1 or TRBD2 (5 bases each). The V end was cut by 4 bases, the J end by 4 bases, with 21 bases between. The CDR3 length is 16 residues. Germline CDR1 and CDR2: SGHKS and YYEKEE (reference sequence). CDR3 in amino acids: CASSETWDDVGYEQYF. The DNA of the CDR3 is TGTGCCAGCAGCGAAACATGGGACGACGTGGGGTACGAGCAGTACTTC.

The chain links TRBV12-3 or TRBV12-4 to TRBJ2-1, with 9 bases fitting TRBD2. This CDR3 spans 14 amino acids. The V and J ends lost 8 bases and 4 bases, in that order; junction bases with no gene match: 6. In DNA form, the CDR3 reads TGTGCCAGCCAGAGGACTAGCGCGTACAATGAGCAGTTCTTC. It yields the protein CASQRTSAYNEQFF.

The V and J genes are TRBV29-1 and TRBJ2-1; tentative D call: TRBD2 (6 bases). The J call may be in error: the DNA end matches TRBJ2-5 better. Germline assignment: CDR1 SQVTM and CDR2 ANQGSEA. This CDR3 is 13 amino acids long. CDR3 loop: CSVDIAGRETQYF. CDR3 nucleotide sequence: TGCAGCGTTGATATCGCGGGGCGCGAGACCCAGTACTTC.

The chain joins TRBV28 to TRBJ2-7, with D perhaps matching TRBD2 (5 bases). The CDR3 length is 12 residues. The V gene lost 5 bases and the J gene lost 4 bases, with 9 bases spanning the gap. Germline CDR1 MDHEN, CDR2 SYDVKM. CDR3 in DNA: TGTGCCAGCAGTACCCGAGGGTACGAGCAGTACTTC. Its translation is CASSTRGYEQYF.

This chain joins TRBV20-1 and TRBJ2-3; D not certain. CDR1 is DFQATT and CDR2 is SNEGSKA in the germline V gene (reference sequence). The CDR3 is 13 residues long. CDR3 sequence: CSPILPRTDTQYF. In DNA form, the CDR3 reads TGCAGCCCCATCCTACCACGCACAGATACGCAGTATTTT.

The chain has TRBV2 and TRBJ2-2; TRBD2 is a possible D gene (6 bases). V shed 7 bases and J shed 5 bases, with 14 bases lying between them. CDR3 length: 14 amino acids. Germline assignment: CDR1 SNHLY and CDR2 FYNNEI. The CDR3 region has the DNA TGTGCCAGCACCGGCCGGAGGGGTACCGGGGAGCTGTTTTTT. It codes for CASTGRRGTGELFF.

Here the CDR3 DNA reads TGCGCCAGCAGCCCCCACGACAGGGGTGAGACCCAGTACTTC. Translated: CASSPHDRGETQYF. This chain connects TRBV4-1 to TRBJ2-5, with 8 positions matching TRBD1. This CDR3 spans 14 amino acids. Germline loops: CDR1 MGHRA, CDR2 YSYEKL. Trimming took 4 bases from V and 5 from J; bases not matched to a gene: 6.

This chain joins TRBV7-8 and TRBJ1-2; no clear D. The CDR3 covers 16 residues. The germline V gene encodes CDR1 SGHVS and CDR2 FQNEAQ. Trimming pared 1 base from V and 6 bases from J, leaving 18 bases between. Written as DNA, the CDR3 is TGTGCCAGCAGCTTAGTTCAGAAGGCGGCCGATCATGGCTACACCTTC. Amino acid sequence: CASSLVQKAADHGYTF.

There are a few counts of this clonotype. The rearrangement links TRBV3-1 to TRBJ2-5; D ambiguous. Germline CDR1 is LGHDT and CDR2 is YNNKEL (reference sequence). The CDR3 runs to 15 residues. V lost 4 bases to trimming and J lost 0 bases, with 12 bases between them. CDR3 coding DNA: TGTGCCAGCAGCCCTCCGGAGACCTACCAAGAGACCCAGTACTTC. Translating gives CASSPPETYQETQYF.

The chain joins TRBV6-2 or TRBV6-3 to TRBJ2-5; 8 bases line up with TRBD2. The J call is uncertain, as TRBJ2-1 better fits the DNA end. Germline CDR1 reads MNHEY; CDR2 reads SVGEGT. The CDR3 length is 17 residues. The CDR3 nucleotides are TGTGCCAGCAGTTTTCCCCCTTGGCGGGGGGACCCTGGTGAGCAGTTCTTC. This encodes CASSFPPWRGDPGEQFF.